The 18 T cell receptor beta chains below were found in one sample sequenced in a study of regulatory T cells in long-lasting Graves disease. Noted time point: newly diagnosed GD, antithyroid drugs for less than 3 months. Following extraction of RNA from PBMCs, that RNA was used to make the TCR library. Arm-PCR of CDR3 regions and iRepertoire HTBI primers were used to build TCR beta libraries. One entry per CDR3 protein, called by TCRdb with MiXCR from the multiplex PCR reads. The sample comprises 400,000 to 550,000 distinct CDR3 sequences, over 15% of which are singletons, and about 10% rests with the top ten. Separately, the same data were catalogued under a study of T cells in Graves' hyperthyroidism and ophthalmopathy.

Sequencing used peripheral blood mononuclear cells (PBMCs), obtained at new diagnosis, from a patient treated with antithyroid drugs. Receptors were obtained from a woman aged 25-40 years with Graves disease.

This rearrangement joins TRBV19 to TRBJ2-4, with 10 nucleotides matching TRBD2. Per germline, CDR1 LNHDA and CDR2 SQIVND (reference sequence). The CDR3 contains 15 residues. V dropped 8 bases and J dropped 7; count of bases not matched to a gene: 11. CDR3 loop: CASSVLAGVGNIQYF. CDR3 bases: TGTGCCAGTTCCGTTCTAGCGGGAGTAGGGAACATTCAGTACTTC.

This clonotype was seen at least ten times. J is TRBJ2-4 and V is TRBV30; 11 bases match TRBD2. J gave up 8 bases and V 2 bases, and 8 bases lay outside the gene matches. The CDR3 totals 15 residues. Germline V lookup: CDR1 GTSNPN, CDR2 SVGIG (reference sequence). CDR3 loop: CAWSKLAGVGDIQYF. CDR3 bases: TGTGCCTGGAGTAAACTAGCGGGAGTGGGAGACATTCAGTACTTC.

Points on this clonotype: This is likely an artifact of a read error, given a far larger clone one base away. The chain employs TRBV11-2 and TRBJ2-5; 9 nucleotides agree with TRBD2. The V gene's germline CDR1 is SGHAT and CDR2 FQNNGV. The CDR3 loop spans 14 amino acids. V was pared by 1 base and J by 11 bases, with 8 bases of the junction left unmatched. CDR3 in amino acids: CASSLVAGDNEQYF. In DNA, the CDR3 is TGTGCCAGCAGCTTAGTAGCGGGAGATAATGAGCAGTACTTC.

The table lists this clonotype with a few counts. This chain connects TRBV6-1 to TRBJ2-2; 12 bases agree with TRBD2. Germline CDR1 is MNHNS and CDR2 is SASEGT. Trimming at V came to 8 bases and at J to 5 bases, leaving 6 bases not matched to a gene. This CDR3 spans 15 amino acids. CDR3 amino acids: CASLAGGPDTGELFF. Written as DNA, the CDR3 is TGTGCCAGCCTAGCGGGAGGGCCCGATACCGGGGAGCTGTTTTTT.

This clonotype was counted ten times or more. The chain carries TRBV6-1 and TRBJ1-2, with 7 bases fitting TRBD1. Germline V gives CDR1 MNHNS, CDR2 SASEGT. The CDR3 is 14 amino acids. V was pared by 4 bases and J by 6 bases, with 8 bases of the junction left unmatched. CDR3 amino acids: CASSVPGQTNGYTF. The CDR3 DNA follows: TGTGCCAGCAGTGTGCCGGGACAGACTAATGGCTACACCTTC.

This clonotype was counted at least ten times. The gene calls are TRBV27 and TRBJ2-3, with 10 bases lining up with TRBD2. CDR3 size: 16 residues. The germline V gene has CDR1 MNHEY and CDR2 SMNVEV (reference sequence). J gave up 1 base and V 6 bases, and 7 bases lay outside the gene matches. CDR3 in DNA: TGTGCCAGCAGCCTCCCCGGGACTAGCGGCACAGATACGCAGTATTTT. This sequence encodes CASSLPGTSGTDTQYF.

This chain uses TRBV5-6 with TRBJ1-1, with D maybe TRBD1 (6 bases). The CDR3 is 14 amino acids. Trimming took off 4 bases at V and 6 bases at J, with 16 bases between the two ends. CDR1 SGHDT and CDR2 YYEEEE come from the germline V gene. This CDR3 reads CASSLSGDVAEAFF. For the CDR3, the DNA is TGTGCCAGCAGCCTCTCAGGGGATGTGGCTGAAGCTTTCTTT.

In its sample, this clonotype was seen many times. The chain joins TRBV5-1 to TRBJ1-2; 7 bases map to TRBD1. The ends lost 4 bases at V and 4 bases at J; junction bases unmatched: 7. CDR1 and CDR2 (germline): SGHRS, YFSETQ. CDR3 length: 14 amino acids. The CDR3 spells CASSLDRITYGYTF. DNA of the CDR3: TGCGCCAGCAGCCTGGACAGGATCACCTATGGCTACACCTTC.

This clonotype showed up just a few times. The chain has TRBV11-2 and TRBJ2-1, with TRBD2 as a possible D gene (5 bases). V gave up 9 bases and J gave up 5 bases, with 26 bases separating them. Germline V lookup: CDR1 SGHAT, CDR2 FQNNGV. This CDR3 is 17 amino acids long. As DNA, the CDR3 is TGTGCCAGTAGTAGCACCCCCCGCGGGTCATTGAACAATGAGCAGTTCTTC. Protein: CASSSTPRGSLNNEQFF.

This clonotype was observed a handful of times. The chain carries TRBV15 and TRBJ2-6; D not certain. Trimming shortened V by 4 bases and J by 2 bases, and 12 bases separated the two germline ends. Germline V gives CDR1 LNHNV, CDR2 YYDKDF (reference sequence). The CDR3 contains 16 residues. CDR3 protein: CATSKLVGPGANVLTF. CDR3 bases: TGTGCCACCAGCAAACTGGTCGGGCCTGGGGCCAACGTCCTGACTTTC.

This clonotype was recorded many times. V and J are TRBV9 and TRBJ2-5, with unresolved D. V gave up 0 bases and J gave up 5 bases, with 14 bases separating them. From germline, CDR1 is SGDLS and CDR2 YYNGEE. The CDR3 has 15 amino acids. The DNA for the CDR3 is TGTGCCAGCAGCGTAGGCCCCGACTTGGCGGAGACCCAGTACTTC. Translating it yields CASSVGPDLAETQYF.

This chain links TRBV6-1 with TRBJ2-2; 12 nucleotides align to TRBD2. The CDR3 extends over 17 amino acids. V dropped 6 bases and J dropped 7; count of bases not matched to a gene: 12. The germline CDR1 and CDR2 sequences are MNHNS and SASEGT. CDR3 DNA sequence: TGTGCCAGCAGCTTCAGACTAGCGGGAGTCGTCGGCGGGGAGCTGTTTTTT. It specifies CASSFRLAGVVGGELFF.

The chain carries TRBV6-1 and TRBJ1-1; 7 nucleotides align to TRBD1. The germline V gene encodes CDR1 MNHNS and CDR2 SASEGT. The ends lost 7 bases at V and 1 base at J; junction bases unmatched: 9. The CDR3 covers 15 residues. This CDR3 reads CASTRLGQTNTEAFF. For the CDR3, the DNA is TGTGCCAGCACGAGATTGGGACAGACGAACACTGAAGCTTTCTTT.

This clonotype was observed a few times. The gene calls are TRBV3-1 and TRBJ2-7; D is undetermined. This CDR3 is 16 amino acids long. CDR1 is LGHDT, CDR2 YNNKEL, per germline (reference sequence). The V end lost 4 bases, the J end lost 0 bases, and 16 bases lay between the germline ends. This CDR3 is CASSPRATSSSYEQYF. CDR3 DNA sequence: TGTGCCAGCAGCCCCCGAGCGACCTCTAGCTCCTACGAGCAGTACTTC.

This clonotype was seen at least ten times. V is TRBV6-1 and J is TRBJ1-1; TRBD1 might be the D (5 bases). The CDR3 covers 12 residues. Germline CDR1 and CDR2: MNHNS and SASEGT. V was shortened by 7 bases and J by 1 base, with 7 bases between the two germline ends. CDR3 sequence (DNA): TGTGCCAGCAATACAGGGAACACTGAAGCTTTCTTT. It is translated as CASNTGNTEAFF.

This clonotype came up many times. This chain connects TRBV18 to TRBJ2-2, with TRBD2 as a possible D gene (5 bases). The CDR3 contains 15 residues. Trimming took 3 bases from V and 4 from J, leaving 12 bases between them. Germline V gene lookup returns CDR1 KGHSH and CDR2 LQKENI. DNA for the CDR3: TGTGCCAGCTCACCGCGAGGGATAGGCACCGGGGAGCTGTTTTTT. Translating gives CASSPRGIGTGELFF.

This clonotype was recorded a few times. The chain joins TRBV28 to TRBJ2-7, with TRBD1 as a possible D gene (6 bases). Germline values: CDR1 MDHEN, CDR2 SYDVKM. The V end lost 6 bases, the J end lost 2 bases, and 14 bases lay between the germline ends. This CDR3 comprises 14 residues. The CDR3 sequence: CASSLPDRTYEQYF. The CDR3 coding sequence is TGTGCCAGCAGCCTTCCGGACAGAACCTACGAGCAGTACTTC.

To note about this clonotype: This may be a read error, as it is one base from a much larger clone. The chain recombines TRBV18 with TRBJ2-1; no firm D call. Between the trimmed V and J ends, which lost 2 bases and 10 bases, there was a span of 15 bases. The germline V gene encodes CDR1 KGHSH and CDR2 LQKENI. The CDR3 sequence is 14 residues long. The CDR3 DNA is TGTGCCAGCTCACCAGGATCGCTATCCCTCGAGCAGTTCTTC. This codes for CASSPGSLSLEQFF.